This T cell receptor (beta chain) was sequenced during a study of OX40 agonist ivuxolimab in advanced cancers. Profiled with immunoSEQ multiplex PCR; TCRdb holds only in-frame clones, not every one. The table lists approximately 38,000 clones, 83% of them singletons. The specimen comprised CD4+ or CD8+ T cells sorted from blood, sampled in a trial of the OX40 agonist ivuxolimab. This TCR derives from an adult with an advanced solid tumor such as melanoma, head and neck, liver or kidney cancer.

The DNA for the CDR3 is TGTGCCAGCAGCTCTAGCGGGGGAAGCACAGATACGCAGTATTTT. Amino acids: CASSSSGGSTDTQYF. The gene calls are TRBV7-3 and TRBJ2-3; 10 nucleotides align to TRBD2. With 4 bases clipped from V and 0 bases from J, the junction kept 1 base outside the gene matches. In germline, CDR1 is SGHTA, CDR2 FQGTGA. The CDR3 consists of 15 residues.